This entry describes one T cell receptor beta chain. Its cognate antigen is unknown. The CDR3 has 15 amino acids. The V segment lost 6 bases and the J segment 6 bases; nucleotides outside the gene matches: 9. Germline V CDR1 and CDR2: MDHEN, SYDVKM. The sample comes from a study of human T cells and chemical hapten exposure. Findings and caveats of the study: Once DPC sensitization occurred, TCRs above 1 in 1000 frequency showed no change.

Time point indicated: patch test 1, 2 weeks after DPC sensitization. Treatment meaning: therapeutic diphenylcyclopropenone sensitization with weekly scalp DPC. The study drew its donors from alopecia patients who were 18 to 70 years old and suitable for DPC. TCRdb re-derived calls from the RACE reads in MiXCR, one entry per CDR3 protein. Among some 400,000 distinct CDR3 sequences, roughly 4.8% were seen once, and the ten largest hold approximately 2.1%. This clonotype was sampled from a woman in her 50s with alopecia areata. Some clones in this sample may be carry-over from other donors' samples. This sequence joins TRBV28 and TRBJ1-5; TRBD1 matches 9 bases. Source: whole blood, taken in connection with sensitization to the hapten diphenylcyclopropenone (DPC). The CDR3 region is CASSPSGTGSQPQHF. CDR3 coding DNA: TGTGCCAGCAGCCCTTCCGGGACAGGGAGTCAGCCCCAGCATTTT.